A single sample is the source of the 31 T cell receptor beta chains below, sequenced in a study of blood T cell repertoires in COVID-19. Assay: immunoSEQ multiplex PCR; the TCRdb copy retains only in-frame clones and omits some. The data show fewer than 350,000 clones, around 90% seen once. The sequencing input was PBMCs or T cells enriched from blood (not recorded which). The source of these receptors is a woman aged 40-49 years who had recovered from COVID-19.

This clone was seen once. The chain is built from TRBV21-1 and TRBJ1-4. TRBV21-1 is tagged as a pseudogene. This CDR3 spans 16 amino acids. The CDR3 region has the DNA TGTGCCAGCAGCAAAGGGGAGAGGCAGGTAAATGAAAAACTGTTTTTT. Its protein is CASSKGERQVNEKLFF.

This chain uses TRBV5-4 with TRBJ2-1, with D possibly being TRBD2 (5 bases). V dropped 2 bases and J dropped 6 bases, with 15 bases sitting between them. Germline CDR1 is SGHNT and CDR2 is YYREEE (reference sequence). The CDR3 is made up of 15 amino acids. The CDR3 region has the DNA TGTGCCAGCAGCTTCGGGGAGTTGTCTTCCAATGAGCAGTTCTTC. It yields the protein CASSFGELSSNEQFF.

In DNA form, the CDR3 reads TGTGCCAGCAGCAAGCCGGGACAGTCCTACGAGCAGTACTTC. As protein: CASSKPGQSYEQYF. J is TRBJ2-7 and V is TRBV7-3, with TRBD1 identical over 7 bases. The CDR3 spans 14 residues. The V segment lost 5 bases and the J segment 1 base; nucleotides outside the gene matches: 5. Germline V gives CDR1 SGHTA, CDR2 FQGTGA. The whole variable domain, filled in from reference TRBV7-3 and TRBJ2-7, reads GAGVSQTPSNKVTEKGKYVELRCDPISGHTALYWYRQSLGQGPEFLIYFQGTGAADDSGLPNDRFFAVRPEGSVSTLKIQRTERGDSAVYLCASSKPGQSYEQYFGPGTRLTVT.

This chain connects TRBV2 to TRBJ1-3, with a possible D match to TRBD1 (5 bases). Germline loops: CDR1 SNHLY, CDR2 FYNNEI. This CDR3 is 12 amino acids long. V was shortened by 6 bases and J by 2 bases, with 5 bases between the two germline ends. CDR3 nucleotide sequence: TGTGCCAGCAGCAGGGCTGGAAACACCATATATTTT. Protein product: CASSRAGNTIYF.

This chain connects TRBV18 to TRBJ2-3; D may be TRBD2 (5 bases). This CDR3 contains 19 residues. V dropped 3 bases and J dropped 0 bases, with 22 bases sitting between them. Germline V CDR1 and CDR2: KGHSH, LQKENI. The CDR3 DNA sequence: TGTGCCAGCTCACCCGGCCTAACCATTCGGGGTAGAAGCACAGATACGCAGTATTTT. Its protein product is CASSPGLTIRGRSTDTQYF.

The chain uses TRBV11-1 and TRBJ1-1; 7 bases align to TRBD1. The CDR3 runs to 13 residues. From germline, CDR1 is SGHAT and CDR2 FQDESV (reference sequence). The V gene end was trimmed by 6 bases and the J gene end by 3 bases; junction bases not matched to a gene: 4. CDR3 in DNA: TGTGCCAGCAGTTATACAGGGGACACTGAAGCTTTCTTT. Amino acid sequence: CASSYTGDTEAFF.

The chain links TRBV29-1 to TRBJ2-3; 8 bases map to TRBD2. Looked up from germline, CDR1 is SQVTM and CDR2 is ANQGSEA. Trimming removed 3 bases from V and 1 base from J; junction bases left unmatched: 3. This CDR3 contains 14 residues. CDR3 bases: TGCAGCGTTGAGGGAGCGGGAGGCACAGATACGCAGTATTTT. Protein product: CSVEGAGGTDTQYF.

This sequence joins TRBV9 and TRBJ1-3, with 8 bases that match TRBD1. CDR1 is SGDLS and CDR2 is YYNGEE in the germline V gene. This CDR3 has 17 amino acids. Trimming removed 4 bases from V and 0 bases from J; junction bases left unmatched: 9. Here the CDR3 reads CASSTQQGGSSGNTIYF. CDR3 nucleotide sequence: TGTGCCAGCAGCACCCAACAGGGGGGAAGCTCTGGAAACACCATATATTTT. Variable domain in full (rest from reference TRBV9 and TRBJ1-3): DSGVTQTPKHLITATGQRVTLRCSPRSGDLSVYWYQQSLDQGLQFLIQYYNGEERAKGNILERFSAQQFPDLHSELNLSSLELGDSALYFCASSTQQGGSSGNTIYFGEGSWLTVV.

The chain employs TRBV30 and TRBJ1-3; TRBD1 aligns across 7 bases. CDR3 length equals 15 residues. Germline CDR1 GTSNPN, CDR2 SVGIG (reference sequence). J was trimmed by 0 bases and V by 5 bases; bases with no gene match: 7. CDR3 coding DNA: TGTGCCTGGGGGGGCAGGGACAGCTCTGGAAACACCATATATTTT. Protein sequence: CAWGGRDSSGNTIYF.

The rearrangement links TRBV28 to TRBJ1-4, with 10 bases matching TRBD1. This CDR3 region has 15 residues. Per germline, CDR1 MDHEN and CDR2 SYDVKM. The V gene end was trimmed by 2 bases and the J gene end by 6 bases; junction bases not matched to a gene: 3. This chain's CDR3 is CASSLGGQGDEKLFF. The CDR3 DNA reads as TGTGCCAGCAGTTTAGGCGGACAGGGGGATGAAAAACTGTTTTTT.

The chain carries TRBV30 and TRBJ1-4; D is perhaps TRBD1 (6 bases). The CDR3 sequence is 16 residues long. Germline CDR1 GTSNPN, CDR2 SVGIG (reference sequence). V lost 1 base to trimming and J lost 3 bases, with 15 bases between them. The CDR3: CAWSADRGIANEKLFF. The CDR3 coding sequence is TGTGCCTGGAGTGCGGACAGAGGGATAGCTAATGAAAAACTGTTTTTT.

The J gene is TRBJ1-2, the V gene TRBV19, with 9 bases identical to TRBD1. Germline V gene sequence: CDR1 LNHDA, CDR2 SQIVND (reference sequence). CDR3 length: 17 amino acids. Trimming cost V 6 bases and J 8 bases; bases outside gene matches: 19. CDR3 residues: CASSVPGQGPRLGGYTF. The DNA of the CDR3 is TGTGCCAGTAGCGTTCCGGGACAGGGTCCGCGTTTAGGCGGCTACACCTTC. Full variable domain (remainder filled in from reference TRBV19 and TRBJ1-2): DGGITQSPKYLFRKEGQNVTLSCEQNLNHDAMYWYRQDPGQGLRLIYYSQIVNDFQKGDIAEGYSVSREKKESFPLTVTSAQKNPTAFYLCASSVPGQGPRLGGYTFGSGTRLTVV.

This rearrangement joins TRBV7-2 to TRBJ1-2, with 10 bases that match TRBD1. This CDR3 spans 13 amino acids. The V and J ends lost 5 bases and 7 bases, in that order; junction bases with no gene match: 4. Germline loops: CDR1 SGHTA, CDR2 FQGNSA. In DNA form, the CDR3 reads TGTGCCAGCAGCAAGGGACAGGGGTTTGGCTACACCTTC. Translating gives CASSKGQGFGYTF.

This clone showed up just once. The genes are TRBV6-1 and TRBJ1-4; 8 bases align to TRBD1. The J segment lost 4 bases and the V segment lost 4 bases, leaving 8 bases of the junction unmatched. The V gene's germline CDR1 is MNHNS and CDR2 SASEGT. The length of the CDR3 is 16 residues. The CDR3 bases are TGTGCCAGCAGTGCAAACGGACAGGGCTATAATGAAAAACTGTTTTTT. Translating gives CASSANGQGYNEKLFF.

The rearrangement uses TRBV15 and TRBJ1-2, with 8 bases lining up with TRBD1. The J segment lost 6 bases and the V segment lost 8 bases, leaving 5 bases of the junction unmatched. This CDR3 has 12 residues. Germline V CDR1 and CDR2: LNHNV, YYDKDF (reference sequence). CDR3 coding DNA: TGTGCCACCTCAGACAGGGGAAATGGCTACACCTTC. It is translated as CATSDRGNGYTF. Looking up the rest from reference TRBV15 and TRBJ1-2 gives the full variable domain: DAMVIQNPRYQVTQFGKPVTLSCSQTLNHNVMYWYQQKSSQAPKLLFHYYDKDFNNEADTPDNFQSRRPNTSFCFLDIRSPGLGDTAMYLCATSDRGNGYTFGSGTRLTVV.

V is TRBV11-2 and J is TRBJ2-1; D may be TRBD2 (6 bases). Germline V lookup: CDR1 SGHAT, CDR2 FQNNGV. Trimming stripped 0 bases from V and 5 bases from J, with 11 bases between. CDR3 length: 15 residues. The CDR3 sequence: CASSLDRLGHNEQFF. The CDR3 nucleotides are TGTGCCAGCAGCTTAGACAGACTAGGGCACAATGAGCAGTTCTTC.

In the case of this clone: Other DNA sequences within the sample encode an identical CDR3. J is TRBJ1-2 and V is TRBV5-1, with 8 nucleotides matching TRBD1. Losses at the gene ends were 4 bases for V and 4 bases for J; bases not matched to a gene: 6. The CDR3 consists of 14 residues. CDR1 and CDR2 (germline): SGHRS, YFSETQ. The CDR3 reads CASSTGQGGYGYTF. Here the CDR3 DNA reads TGCGCCAGCAGCACAGGACAGGGCGGCTATGGCTACACCTTC.

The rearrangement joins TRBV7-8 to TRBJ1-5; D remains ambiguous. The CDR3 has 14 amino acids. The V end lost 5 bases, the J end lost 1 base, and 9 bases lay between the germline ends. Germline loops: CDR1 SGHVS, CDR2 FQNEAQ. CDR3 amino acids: CASSRSGSNQPQHF. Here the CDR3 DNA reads TGTGCCAGCAGCCGATCGGGGAGCAATCAGCCCCAGCATTTT.

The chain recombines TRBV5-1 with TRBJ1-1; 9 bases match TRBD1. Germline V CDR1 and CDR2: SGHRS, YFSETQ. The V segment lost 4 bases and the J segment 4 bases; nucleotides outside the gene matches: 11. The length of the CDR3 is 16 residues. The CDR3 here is CASSQLGQGIVTEAFF. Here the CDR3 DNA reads TGCGCCAGCAGCCAACTCGGACAGGGGATTGTCACTGAAGCTTTCTTT. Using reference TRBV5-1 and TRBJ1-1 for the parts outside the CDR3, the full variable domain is KAGVTQTPRYLIKTRGQQVTLSCSPISGHRSVSWYQQTPGQGLQFLFEYFSETQRNKGNFPGRFSGRQFSNSRSEMNVSTLELGDSALYLCASSQLGQGIVTEAFFGQGTRLTVV.

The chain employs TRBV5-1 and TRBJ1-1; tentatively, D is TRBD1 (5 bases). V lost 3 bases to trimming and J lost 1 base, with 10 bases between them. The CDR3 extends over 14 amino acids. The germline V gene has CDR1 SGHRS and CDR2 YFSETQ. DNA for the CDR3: TGCGCCAGCAGCTGGCGGACACGGAACACTGAAGCTTTCTTT. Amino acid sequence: CASSWRTRNTEAFF.

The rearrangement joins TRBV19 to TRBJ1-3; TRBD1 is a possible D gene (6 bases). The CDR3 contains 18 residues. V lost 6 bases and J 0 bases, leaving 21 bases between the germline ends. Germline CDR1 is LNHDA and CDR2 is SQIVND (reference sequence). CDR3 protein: CASSFGTGTPVSGNTIYF. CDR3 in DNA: TGTGCCAGTAGCTTCGGGACCGGGACACCCGTCTCTGGAAACACCATATATTTT.

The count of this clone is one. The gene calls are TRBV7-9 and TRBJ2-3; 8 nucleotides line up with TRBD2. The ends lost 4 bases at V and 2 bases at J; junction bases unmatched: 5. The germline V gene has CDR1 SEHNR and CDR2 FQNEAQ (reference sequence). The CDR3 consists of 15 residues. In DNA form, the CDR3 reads TGTGCCAGCAGCTCGGTACTAGCGGCCACAGATACGCAGTATTTT. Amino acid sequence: CASSSVLAATDTQYF.

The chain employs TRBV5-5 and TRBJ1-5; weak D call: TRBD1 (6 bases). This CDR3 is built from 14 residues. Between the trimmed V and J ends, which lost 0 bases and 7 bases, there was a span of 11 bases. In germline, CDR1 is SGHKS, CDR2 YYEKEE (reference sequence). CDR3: CASSLESGEQPQHF. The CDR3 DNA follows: TGTGCCAGCAGCTTGGAGTCAGGGGAGCAGCCCCAGCATTTT.

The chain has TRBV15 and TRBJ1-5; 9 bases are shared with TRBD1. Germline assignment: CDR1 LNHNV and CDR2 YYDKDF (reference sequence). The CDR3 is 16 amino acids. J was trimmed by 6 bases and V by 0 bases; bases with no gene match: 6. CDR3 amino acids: CATSRDQTGGIQPQHF. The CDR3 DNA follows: TGTGCCACCAGCAGAGATCAGACAGGGGGTATTCAGCCCCAGCATTTT.

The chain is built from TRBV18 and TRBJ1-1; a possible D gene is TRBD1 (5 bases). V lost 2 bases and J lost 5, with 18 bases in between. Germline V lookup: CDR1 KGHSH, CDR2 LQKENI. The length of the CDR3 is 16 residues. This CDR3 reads CASSPYGRVLGTEAFF. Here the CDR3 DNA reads TGTGCCAGCTCACCATATGGCAGGGTGTTAGGAACTGAAGCTTTCTTT.

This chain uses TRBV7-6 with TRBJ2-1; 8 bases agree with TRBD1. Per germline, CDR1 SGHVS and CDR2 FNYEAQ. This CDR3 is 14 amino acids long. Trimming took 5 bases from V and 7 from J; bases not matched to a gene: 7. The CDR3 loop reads CASSPTQGANEQFF. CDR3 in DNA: TGTGCCAGCAGCCCGACCCAGGGGGCGAATGAGCAGTTCTTC.

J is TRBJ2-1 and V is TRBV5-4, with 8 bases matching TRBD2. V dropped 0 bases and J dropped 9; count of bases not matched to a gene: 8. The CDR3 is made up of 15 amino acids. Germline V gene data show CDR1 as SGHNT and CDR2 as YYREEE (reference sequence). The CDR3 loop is CASSLGTSPIAEQFF. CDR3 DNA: TGTGCCAGCAGCTTGGGGACTAGCCCAATCGCTGAGCAGTTCTTC.

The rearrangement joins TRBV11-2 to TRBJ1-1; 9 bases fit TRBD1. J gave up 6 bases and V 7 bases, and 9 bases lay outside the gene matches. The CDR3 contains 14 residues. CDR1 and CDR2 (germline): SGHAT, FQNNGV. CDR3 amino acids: CASTLQGAPAEAFF. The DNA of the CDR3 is TGTGCCAGCACCCTACAGGGGGCGCCGGCTGAAGCTTTCTTT.

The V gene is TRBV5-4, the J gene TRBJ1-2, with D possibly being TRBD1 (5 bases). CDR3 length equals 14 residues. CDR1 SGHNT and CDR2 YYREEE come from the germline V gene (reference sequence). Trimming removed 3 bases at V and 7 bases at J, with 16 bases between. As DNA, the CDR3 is TGTGCCAGCAGCTCCTGGGGGGTGTTTGGTGGCTACACCTTC. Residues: CASSSWGVFGGYTF.

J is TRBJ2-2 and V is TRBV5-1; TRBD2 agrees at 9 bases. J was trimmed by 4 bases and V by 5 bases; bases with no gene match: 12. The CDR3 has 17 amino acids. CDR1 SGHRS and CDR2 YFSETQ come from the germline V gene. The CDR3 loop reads CASSTSGSFIGTGELFF. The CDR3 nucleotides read TGCGCCAGCAGTACTAGCGGGTCATTCATAGGCACCGGGGAGCTGTTTTTT.

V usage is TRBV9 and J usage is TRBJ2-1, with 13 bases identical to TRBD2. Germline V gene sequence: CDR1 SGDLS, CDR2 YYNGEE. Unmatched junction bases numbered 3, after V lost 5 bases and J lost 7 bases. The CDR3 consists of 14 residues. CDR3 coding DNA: TGTGCCAGCAGTACTAGCGGGAGGGGGAATGAGCAGTTCTTC. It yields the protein CASSTSGRGNEQFF.